Listed below are T cell receptor beta chains from one sample, sequenced in a study of vaccination effects on CD4 cells after COVID-19. No cognate antigen is known for these TCRs. Sequencing was performed with immunoSEQ multiplex PCR; in TCRdb, only in-frame clones are kept and a portion is missing. The sample records about 57,000 clones, nearly 80% being singletons. The sequencing here drew on CD4+ T cells from PBMCs cultured without peptide, taken after COVID-19 vaccination. These receptors were taken from a human donor who received a COVID-19 vaccine. CDR3s include the opening cysteine and the closing phenylalanine or tryptophan. D genes are given only for firm matches. The size of a clone is reported for some rows only, either as once, few or many, or as a class for expanded clones.

TRBV30	TRBD2	once	TRBJ2-3	CASTLGTSGTDTQYF	TGTGCCTCGACACTTGGGACTAGCGGCACAGATACGCAGTATTTT
TRBV30	-	few	TRBJ2-3	CAWSQQGNTQYF	TGTGCCTGGAGTCAACAGGGAAATACGCAGTATTTT
TRBV4-2	-	-	TRBJ1-1	CASSPAARNTEAFF	TGTGCCAGCAGCCCCGCTGCCAGGAACACTGAAGCTTTCTTT
TRBV6-2/TRBV6-3	-	-	TRBJ2-4	CASSYPQGLAKNIQYF	TGTGCCAGCAGTTACCCGCAGGGTCTAGCCAAAAACATTCAGTACTTC
TRBV12-3/TRBV12-4	TRBD1	-	TRBJ2-7	CASSFRRTGEQYF	TGTGCCAGCAGTTTTCGCCGGACAGGCGAGCAGTACTTC
TRBV4-1	-	once	TRBJ2-2	CASSQVSMAGELFF	TGCGCCAGCAGCCAAGTCTCCATGGCCGGGGAGCTGTTTTTT
TRBV18	-	once	TRBJ1-2	CASSPPGGAPNYGYTF	TGTGCCAGCTCACCACCGGGGGGAGCGCCTAACTATGGCTACACCTTC
TRBV5-1	-	few	TRBJ1-1	CASSARRDTEAFF	TGCGCCAGCAGCGCCCGGAGGGACACTGAAGCTTTCTTT
TRBV25-1	TRBD1	-	TRBJ1-4	CASSESHRGSEKLFF	TGTGCCAGCAGTGAGTCCCACAGGGGGTCTGAAAAACTGTTTTTT
TRBV5-4	TRBD2	once	TRBJ2-3	CASSPIAGTSTDTQYF	TGTGCCAGCAGCCCGATAGCGGGTACCAGCACAGATACGCAGTATTTT
TRBV7-9	-	-	TRBJ1-1	CASSPKRGSGTEAFF	TGTGCCAGCAGCCCCAAGCGGGGGTCGGGCACTGAAGCTTTCTTT
TRBV3-1/TRBV3-2	TRBD1	-	TRBJ2-1	CASSQGPGGSEQFF	TGTGCCAGCAGCCAAGGTCCAGGGGGCAGTGAGCAGTTCTTC
TRBV19	-	-	TRBJ1-1	CASSLTSGTEAFF	TGTGCCAGTAGCCTCACATCGGGGACTGAAGCTTTCTTT
TRBV7-9	TRBD2	-	TRBJ2-7	CASSPGLAGGPRDYEQYF	TGTGCCAGCAGCCCGGGACTAGCGGGGGGCCCTCGGGACTACGAGCAGTACTTC
TRBV4-2	TRBD1	-	TRBJ1-1	CASSSHRGRTEAFF	TGTGCCAGCAGCTCGCACAGGGGGAGAACTGAAGCTTTCTTT
TRBV18	-	-	TRBJ1-1	CASSKDRPNTEAFF	TGTGCCAGCTCAAAAGACAGGCCGAACACTGAAGCTTTCTTT
TRBV7-9	TRBD1	-	TRBJ2-5	CAVSGTAQETQYF	TGTGCCGTCTCCGGGACAGCACAAGAGACCCAGTACTTC
TRBV25-1	TRBD2	-	TRBJ2-7	CASSESVLAGGPAQYF	TGTGCCAGCAGTGAATCAGTACTAGCGGGAGGGCCGGCGCAGTACTTC
TRBV5-4	TRBD2	once	TRBJ2-3	CASSSLASGKVGTQYF	TGTGCCAGCAGCTCCCTGGCTAGCGGGAAAGTAGGTACGCAGTATTTT
TRBV3-1/TRBV3-2	-	-	TRBJ1-4	CASSQDPGVNEKLFF	TGTGCCAGCAGCCAAGATCCGGGTGTTAATGAAAAACTGTTTTTT
TRBV24-1	TRBD2	-	TRBJ2-3	CATSEASGTTDTQYF	TGTGCCACCAGTGAGGCTAGCGGGACCACAGATACGCAGTATTTT
TRBV6-6	-	-	TRBJ1-3	CASSRTRTVHLSGNTIYF	TGTGCCAGCAGCCGAACCCGGACAGTTCATCTCTCTGGAAACACCATATATTTT
TRBV24-1	-	-	TRBJ2-5	CATSDFRDNQETQYF	TGTGCCACCAGTGATTTCCGGGACAACCAAGAGACCCAGTACTTC
TRBV21-1	-	-	TRBJ2-3	CASSKKVVTSGGTDTQYF	TGTGCCAGCAGCAAAAAGGTAGTGACTAGCGGGGGAACAGATACGCAGTATTTT
TRBV5-6	TRBD1	-	TRBJ1-2	CASSYGQGDYGYTF	TGTGCCAGCAGCTACGGACAGGGTGACTATGGCTACACCTTC
TRBV5-4	TRBD1	-	TRBJ2-1	CASSHARDRAYNEQFF	TGTGCCAGCAGCCACGCCCGGGACAGGGCCTACAATGAGCAGTTCTTC
TRBV4-1	TRBD2	few	TRBJ2-1	CASSQDRRGSGLAARGEQFF	TGCGCCAGCAGCCAAGATAGAAGGGGGTCGGGACTAGCGGCCCGGGGTGAGCAGTTCTTC
TRBV6-2/TRBV6-3	TRBD1	-	TRBJ2-5	CASSYSGGRETQYF	TGTGCCAGCAGTTACTCAGGGGGCCGGGAGACCCAGTACTTC